What follows are 24 T cell receptor beta chains derived from one specimen sequenced in a study of blood T cell repertoires in COVID-19. TCRdb's copy holds only in-frame clones and misses some; the assay was immunoSEQ multiplex PCR. Of approximately 200,000 clones in the sample, 85% were seen once. Sequenced: peripheral blood. These receptors originate from a man aged 45-65 years who had recovered from COVID-19.

The CDR3 region is CASSGKRSRDREQFF. CDR3 sequence (DNA): TGTGCCAGTAGTGGGAAGCGGTCCCGCGACCGTGAGCAGTTCTTC. The chain is built from TRBV19 and TRBJ2-1, with D perhaps TRBD2 (5 bases). Trimming removed 5 bases at V and 9 bases at J, with 20 bases between. CDR1 and CDR2 (germline): LNHDA, SQIVND (reference sequence). This CDR3 region has 15 residues.

This chain connects TRBV13 to TRBJ2-7; a possible D gene is TRBD1 (5 bases). The CDR3 loop spans 14 amino acids. With 3 bases removed from V and 2 bases from J, the gap between germline ends came to 11 bases. Germline CDR1 and CDR2: PRHDT and FYEKMQ (reference sequence). The CDR3 coding sequence is TGTGCCAGCAGCTTCTCCAGGACAACCTACGAGCAGTACTTC. Protein sequence: CASSFSRTTYEQYF.

This chain connects TRBV7-9 to TRBJ2-6, with D unclear. Looked up from germline, CDR1 is SEHNR and CDR2 is FQNEAQ (reference sequence). The CDR3 loop spans 11 amino acids. The CDR3, as DNA: TGTGCTACTGTTGGGGCCAACGTCCTGACTTTC. This sequence encodes CATVGANVLTF. The full variable domain, rest sourced from reference TRBV7-9 and TRBJ2-6, is DTGVSQNPRHKITKRGQNVTFRCDPISEHNRLYWYRQTLGQGPEFLTYFQNEAQLEKSRLLSDRFSAERPKGSFSTLEIQRTEQGDSAMYLCATVGANVLTFGAGSRLTVL.

CDR3 nucleotides: TGTGCCTGGCAAGTCCGGAGTCTTTATAATTCACCCCTCCACTTT. Amino acid sequence: CAWQVRSLYNSPLHF. The V call is TRBV30, the J call TRBJ1-6; D call uncertain. Germline CDR1 reads GTSNPN; CDR2 reads SVGIG (reference sequence). The CDR3 has 15 residues. V lost 5 bases and J lost 4, with 15 bases in between.

The rearrangement links TRBV27 to TRBJ2-7; maybe TRBD1 (6 bases). V was shortened by 5 bases and J by 2 bases, with 10 bases between the two germline ends. The CDR3 is made up of 13 amino acids. Germline values: CDR1 MNHEY, CDR2 SMNVEV (reference sequence). The DNA of the CDR3 is TGTGCCAGCAGTCCAGGGGTGGCCTACGAGCAGTACTTC. It yields the protein CASSPGVAYEQYF.

The V and J genes are TRBV5-1 and TRBJ1-1, with TRBD1 identical over 9 bases. The CDR3 length is 16 residues. The junction had 7 bases not matched to a gene; V was cut back by 4 bases and J by 0 bases. Germline assignment: CDR1 SGHRS and CDR2 YFSETQ. The CDR3 loop is CASSPEGQGMNTEAFF. Here the CDR3 DNA reads TGCGCCAGCAGCCCGGAAGGACAGGGGATGAACACTGAAGCTTTCTTT.

This clone was recorded a few times. This chain joins TRBV23-1 and TRBJ1-6; D unclear. TRBV23-1 is designated an ORF whose function remains uncertain. The CDR3 loop spans 16 amino acids. The germline V and J ends were trimmed by 2 bases and 9 bases, with 17 bases remaining between them. CDR3 residues: CASSQIFPPDFSPLHF. The DNA of the CDR3 is TGCGCCAGCAGTCAAATCTTCCCCCCGGACTTTTCACCCCTCCACTTT.

The chain has TRBV5-5 and TRBJ1-2, with D possibly matching TRBD1 (5 bases). There are 18 residues in the CDR3. In germline, CDR1 is SGHKS, CDR2 YYEKEE (reference sequence). V was trimmed by 2 bases and J by 6 bases, leaving 26 bases between them. The CDR3 region has the DNA TGTGCCAGCAGCTTCACGGGACTAGGGCCCAAACTGAAGAATGGCTACACCTTC. This translates into CASSFTGLGPKLKNGYTF.

V gene TRBV27 combines with J gene TRBJ2-7; TRBD1 aligns across 7 bases. This CDR3 region has 16 residues. Losses at the gene ends were 3 bases for V and 2 bases for J; bases not matched to a gene: 10. The germline gives CDR1 MNHEY, CDR2 SMNVEV (reference sequence). The CDR3 sequence: CASSFKGGGLTYEQYF. The DNA of the CDR3 is TGTGCCAGCAGTTTTAAAGGGGGCGGATTGACCTACGAGCAGTACTTC.

This clone was found once. The V gene is TRBV5-4, the J gene TRBJ2-7; D uncertain. Deletions cut 1 base from V and 2 bases from J, with 10 bases between. The CDR3 sequence is 14 residues long. Germline V gene data show CDR1 as SGHNT and CDR2 as YYREEE (reference sequence). Here the CDR3 reads CASSLWQETYEQYF. The CDR3 bases are TGTGCCAGCAGCTTGTGGCAGGAAACCTACGAGCAGTACTTC.

The rearrangement uses TRBV19 and TRBJ2-5; TRBD2 matches at 11 bases. The CDR3 length is 17 residues. Germline V gene data show CDR1 as LNHDA and CDR2 as SQIVND (reference sequence). With V trimmed by 1 base and J by 4 bases, 8 bases remained unmatched. DNA of the CDR3: TGTGCCAGTAGTATAGGGGGGAGACTAGCGGGAAGAGAGACCCAGTACTTC. Protein sequence: CASSIGGRLAGRETQYF.

The V gene is TRBV28, the J gene TRBJ2-1, with 7 bases that match TRBD2. CDR3 length: 13 amino acids. J lost 6 bases, V lost 6 bases, and 5 bases had no gene match. CDR1 is MDHEN, CDR2 SYDVKM, per germline. CDR3 nucleotides: TGTGCCAGCAGGACTAGCCCCTTCAATGAGCAGTTCTTC. Translated, it gives CASRTSPFNEQFF.

The CDR3 DNA reads as TGTGCCAGCAGCGAAACTAGTTCGCCGGTCAATGAGCAGTTCTTC. Its protein is CASSETSSPVNEQFF. The gene calls are TRBV14 and TRBJ2-1; weak D call: TRBD2 (5 bases). The CDR3 sequence is 15 residues long. Per the germline V gene, CDR1 is SGHDN and CDR2 is FVKESK. Between the trimmed V and J ends, which lost 5 bases and 6 bases, there was a span of 17 bases.

This sequence joins TRBV19 and TRBJ2-2, with D perhaps matching TRBD2 (6 bases). This CDR3 is 16 amino acids long. V shed 1 base and J shed 7 bases, with 16 bases lying between them. Germline assignment: CDR1 LNHDA and CDR2 SQIVND (reference sequence). CDR3 nucleotides: TGTGCCAGTAGTATAGCCTATGCGGGAAGGGGCGGGGAGCTGTTTTTT. Protein: CASSIAYAGRGGELFF.

The chain links TRBV3-1 (or the pseudogene TRBV3-2) to TRBJ1-3, with D hard to call. The germline gives CDR1 LGHDT, CDR2 YNNKEL (reference sequence). V was trimmed by 5 bases and J by 0 bases, leaving 8 bases between them. This CDR3 contains 14 residues. The chain's CDR3 is CASSSPRSGNTIYF. For the CDR3, the DNA is TGTGCCAGCAGCTCCCCGCGCTCTGGAAACACCATATATTTT.

The V call is TRBV5-1, the J call TRBJ2-2, with D maybe TRBD2 (6 bases). This CDR3 comprises 15 residues. Between the trimmed V and J ends, which lost 4 bases and 5 bases, there was a span of 15 bases. The germline V gene encodes CDR1 SGHRS and CDR2 YFSETQ. CDR3 DNA: TGCGCCAGCAGCGTGGCGGGGTCTCGTACCGGGGAGCTGTTTTTT. Protein: CASSVAGSRTGELFF.

The chain combines TRBV6-1 with TRBJ1-3, with a possible D match to TRBD1 (5 bases). Germline V gene data show CDR1 as MNHNS and CDR2 as SASEGT. This CDR3 region has 16 residues. V dropped 1 base and J dropped 0 bases, with 10 bases sitting between them. The CDR3 coding sequence is TGTGCCAGCAGTGAAGAGTGGGGCTACTCTGGAAACACCATATATTTT. Protein sequence: CASSEEWGYSGNTIYF.

The CDR3 spells CASSLRQVGSGEQYF. In DNA, the CDR3 is TGTGCCAGCAGCTTACGACAGGTTGGTTCCGGCGAGCAGTACTTC. This rearrangement joins TRBV5-5 to TRBJ2-7; maybe TRBD1 (6 bases). The germline CDR1 and CDR2 sequences are SGHKS and YYEKEE (reference sequence). The CDR3 has 15 amino acids. V was cut by 2 bases and J by 6 bases, with 18 bases left in between.

The chain links TRBV27 to TRBJ1-2; D uncertain. Germline values: CDR1 MNHEY, CDR2 SMNVEV (reference sequence). V was trimmed by 5 bases and J by 3 bases, leaving 10 bases between them. The CDR3 totals 13 residues. CDR3 nucleotide sequence: TGTGCCAGCAGTCCCAGTTCTTACTATGGCTACACCTTC. It is translated as CASSPSSYYGYTF.

J is TRBJ2-5 and V is TRBV28; maybe TRBD1 (6 bases). This CDR3 region has 13 residues. The V end was cut by 3 bases, the J end by 4 bases, with 9 bases between. Germline V gene data show CDR1 as MDHEN and CDR2 as SYDVKM. Written as DNA, the CDR3 is TGTGCCAGCAGTTTTATGGACAGAGAGACCCAGTACTTC. Amino acid sequence: CASSFMDRETQYF.

The table lists this clone with a count of one. The rearrangement links TRBV5-1 to TRBJ2-2; D gene uncertain. The CDR3 is 12 amino acids. V was clipped by 4 bases and J by 6 bases, with 7 bases between them. Per the germline V gene, CDR1 is SGHRS and CDR2 is YFSETQ. CDR3 region: CASSRVAGELFF. CDR3 in DNA: TGCGCCAGCAGCCGGGTGGCCGGGGAGCTGTTTTTT.

The chain has TRBV9 and TRBJ2-7, with TRBD2 matching over 7 bases. After removal of 4 bases from V and 3 bases from J, the junction contained 7 bases not matched to a gene. Germline V lookup: CDR1 SGDLS, CDR2 YYNGEE. This CDR3 comprises 14 residues. Written as DNA, the CDR3 is TGTGCCAGCAGCCCCGCGGGGGACTTCTACGAGCAGTACTTC. Translated, it gives CASSPAGDFYEQYF.

The chain links TRBV5-1 to TRBJ1-1; D is unclear. Germline lookup yields CDR1 SGHRS and CDR2 YFSETQ. Deletions cut 1 base from V and 1 base from J, with 2 bases between. This CDR3 region has 12 residues. The CDR3 spells CASSLRNTEAFF. The CDR3 DNA reads as TGCGCCAGCAGCTTGCGGAACACTGAAGCTTTCTTT. Based on the CDR3 plus reference TRBV5-1 and TRBJ1-1, the full variable domain is KAGVTQTPRYLIKTRGQQVTLSCSPISGHRSVSWYQQTPGQGLQFLFEYFSETQRNKGNFPGRFSGRQFSNSRSEMNVSTLELGDSALYLCASSLRNTEAFFGQGTRLTVV.

The chain combines TRBV7-9 with TRBJ1-4; D remains unclear. The CDR3 contains 15 residues. V lost 4 bases, J lost 7 bases, and 16 bases lay in between. The germline gives CDR1 SEHNR, CDR2 FQNEAQ (reference sequence). CDR3 in amino acids: CASSSFGDVPEKLFF. CDR3 sequence (DNA): TGTGCCAGCAGCTCCTTCGGAGACGTACCTGAAAAACTGTTTTTT.